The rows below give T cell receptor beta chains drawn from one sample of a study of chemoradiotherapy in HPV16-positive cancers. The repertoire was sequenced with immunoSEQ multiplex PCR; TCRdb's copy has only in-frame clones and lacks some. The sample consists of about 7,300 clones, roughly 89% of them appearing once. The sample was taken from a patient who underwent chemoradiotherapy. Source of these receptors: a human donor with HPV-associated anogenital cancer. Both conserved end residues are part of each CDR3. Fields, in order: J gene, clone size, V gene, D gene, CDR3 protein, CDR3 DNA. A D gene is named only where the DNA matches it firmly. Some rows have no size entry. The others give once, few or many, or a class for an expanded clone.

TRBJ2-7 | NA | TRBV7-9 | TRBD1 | CASSPGQFGLREQYF | TGTGCCAGCAGCCCGGGACAGTTCGGTCTTAGGGAGCAGTACTTC
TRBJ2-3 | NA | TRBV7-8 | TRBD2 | CASSKSGDPTDTQYF | TGTGCCAGCAGTAAAAGCGGGGACCCCACAGATACGCAGTATTTT
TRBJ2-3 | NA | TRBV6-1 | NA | CATRIITDTQYF | TGTGCCACCCGGATCATCACAGATACGCAGTATTTT
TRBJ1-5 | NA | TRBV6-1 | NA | CASSAPGGGAGQSAQHF | TGTGCCAGCAGTGCCCCTGGAGGGGGGGCAGGGCAATCAGCCCAGCATTTT
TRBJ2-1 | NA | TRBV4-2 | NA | CASSHIAQYNEQFF | TGTGCCAGCAGCCACATAGCGCAATACAATGAGCAGTTCTTC
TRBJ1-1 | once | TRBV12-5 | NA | CASGLFTSAAFF | TGTGCTAGTGGTTTGTTCACTTCTGCGGCTTTCTTT
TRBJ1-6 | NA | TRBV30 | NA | CAWSPLQNSPLHF | TGTGCCTGGAGTCCACTACAAAATTCACCCCTCCACTTT
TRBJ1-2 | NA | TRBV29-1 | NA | CSGWDGVLGYTF | TGCAGCGGCTGGGACGGCGTGCTAGGCTACACCTTC
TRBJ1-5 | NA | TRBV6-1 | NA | CASSEQAGGRSQPQHF | TGTGCCAGCAGTGAACAGGCGGGGGGCCGGAGTCAGCCCCAGCATTTT
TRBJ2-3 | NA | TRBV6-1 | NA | CASSPLRGDTQYF | TGTGCCAGCTCCCCACTCAGGGGAGATACGCAGTATTTT
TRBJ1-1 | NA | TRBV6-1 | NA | CASSEVVSWGTEAFF | TGTGCCAGCAGTGAAGTAGTCAGTTGGGGTACTGAAGCTTTCTTT
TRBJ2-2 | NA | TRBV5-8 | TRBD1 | CASSSTGHTGELFF | TGTGCCAGCAGCTCGACAGGGCACACCGGGGAGCTGTTTTTT
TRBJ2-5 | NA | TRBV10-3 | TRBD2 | CASRPGLASQETQYF | TGTGCCAGCCGACCGGGACTAGCGAGCCAAGAGACCCAGTACTTC
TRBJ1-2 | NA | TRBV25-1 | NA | CASSGARTTYGYTF | TGTGCCAGCAGTGGGGCCCGGACAACCTATGGCTACACCTTC
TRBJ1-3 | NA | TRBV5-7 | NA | CASSLISYGSGNTIYF | TGTGCCAGCAGCTTAATTTCGTACGGCTCTGGAAACACCATATATTTT
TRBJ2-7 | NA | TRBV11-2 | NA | CASSLQGGEQYF | TGTGCCAGCAGCTTACAGGGAGGCGAGCAGTACTTC
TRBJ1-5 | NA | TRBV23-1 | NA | CARGGQLYSNQPQHF | TGCGCCAGGGGGGGTCAGCTTTATAGCAATCAGCCCCAGCATTTT
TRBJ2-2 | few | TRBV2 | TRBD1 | CASSLQGTGELFF | TGTGCCAGCAGTCTACAGGGGACCGGGGAGCTGTTTTTT
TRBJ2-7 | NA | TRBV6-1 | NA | CASRVSGEQYF | TGTGCCAGCAGGGTATCGGGCGAGCAGTACTTC
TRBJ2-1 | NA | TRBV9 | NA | CASSVQSLAGHEQFF | TGTGCCAGCAGCGTACAATCCCTTGCGGGGCATGAGCAGTTCTTC
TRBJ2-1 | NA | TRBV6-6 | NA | CASSSTFSSYNEQFF | TGTGCCAGCAGTTCGACCTTTAGCTCCTACAATGAGCAGTTCTTC
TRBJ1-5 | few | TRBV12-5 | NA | CASGPARGTDSNQPQHF | TGTGCTAGTGGCCCAGCCCGGGGCACGGATAGCAATCAGCCCCAGCATTTT
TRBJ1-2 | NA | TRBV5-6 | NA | CASSLGRGQILYGYTF | TGTGCCAGCAGCTTGGGACGGGGGCAGATCCTCTATGGCTACACCTTC
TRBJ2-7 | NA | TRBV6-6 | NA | CASSQGATSSEQYF | TGTGCCAGCAGCCAAGGGGCAACTAGCTCCGAGCAGTACTTC